These 5 T cell receptor beta chains came from one sample sequenced in a study of shared clonotypes between healthy human individuals. Only in-frame clones appear in the TCRdb table, and some are missing; sequencing was by immunoSEQ multiplex PCR. The table includes a few million clones, 80% to 95% detected once. The specimen sequenced was naive CD4+ T cells from PBMCs. Documented subset: CD45RA+ positively selected. All receptors derive from a man younger than 35 in good health. Some clones in this sample may be carry-over from other donors' samples.

The chain couples TRBV7-3 to TRBJ1-1, with a weak D call TRBD1 (5 bases). The CDR3 extends over 14 amino acids. Trimming removed 2 bases from V and 3 bases from J, with 10 bases in between. Germline lookup yields CDR1 SGHTA and CDR2 FQGTGA. CDR3 sequence: CASSLRQGDTEAFF. In nucleotides, the CDR3 is TGTGCCAGCAGCTTACGGCAGGGTGACACTGAAGCTTTCTTT.

On this clone: The same CDR3 arises from other DNA sequences in this sample as well. The gene calls are TRBV5-1 and TRBJ2-1, with D unclear. Germline loops: CDR1 SGHRS, CDR2 YFSETQ. The CDR3 sequence is 15 residues long. V lost 3 bases and J lost 0, with 10 bases in between. The CDR3 sequence is CASSSDPSSYNEQFF. CDR3 nucleotides: TGCGCCAGCAGCTCCGACCCTAGCTCCTACAATGAGCAGTTCTTC.

The chain joins TRBV5-1 to TRBJ2-7, with 10 positions matching TRBD1. V shed 4 bases and J 5 bases; nucleotides not matched to a gene: 9. Germline lookup yields CDR1 SGHRS and CDR2 YFSETQ. CDR3 length equals 15 residues. CDR3 sequence reads: CASSPPGQGLHEQYF. For the CDR3, the DNA is TGCGCCAGCAGCCCACCGGGACAGGGGCTCCACGAGCAGTACTTC.

The genes are TRBV28 and TRBJ1-1; maybe TRBD1 (5 bases). CDR3 length: 15 residues. Per the germline V gene, CDR1 is MDHEN and CDR2 is SYDVKM. Between the trimmed V and J ends, which lost 6 bases and 8 bases, there was a span of 22 bases. The CDR3 sequence is CASSPGTVPRREAFF. CDR3 sequence (DNA): TGTGCCAGCAGCCCCGGGACGGTCCCGAGGAGGGAAGCTTTCTTT. Full variable domain (rest looked up from reference TRBV28 and TRBJ1-1): DVKVTQSSRYLVKRTGEKVFLECVQDMDHENMFWYRQDPGLGLRLIYFSYDVKMKEKGDIPEGYSVSREKKERFSLILESASTNQTSMYLCASSPGTVPRREAFFGQGTRLTVV.

The chain has TRBV30 and TRBJ1-2, with unresolved D. Trimming stripped 4 bases from V and 3 bases from J, with 15 bases between. The CDR3 totals 14 residues. Germline CDR1 is GTSNPN and CDR2 is SVGIG (reference sequence). CDR3 coding DNA: TGTGCCTGGATCCCGGGGTTGGTGGACTATGGCTACACCTTC. Its protein is CAWIPGLVDYGYTF.